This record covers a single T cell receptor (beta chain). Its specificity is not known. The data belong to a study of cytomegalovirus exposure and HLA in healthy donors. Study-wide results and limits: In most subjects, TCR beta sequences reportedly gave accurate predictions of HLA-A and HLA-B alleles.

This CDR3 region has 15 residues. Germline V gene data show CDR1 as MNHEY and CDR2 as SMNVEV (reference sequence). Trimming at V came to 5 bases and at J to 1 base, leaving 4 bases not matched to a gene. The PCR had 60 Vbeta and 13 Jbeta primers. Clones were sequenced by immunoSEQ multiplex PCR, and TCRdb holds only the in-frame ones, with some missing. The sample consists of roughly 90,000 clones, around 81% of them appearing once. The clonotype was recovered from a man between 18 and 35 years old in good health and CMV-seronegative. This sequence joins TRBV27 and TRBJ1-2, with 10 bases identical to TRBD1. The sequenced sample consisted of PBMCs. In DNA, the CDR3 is TGTGCCAGCAGTCCGGGACAGGGGATTAACTATGGCTACACCTTC. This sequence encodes CASSPGQGINYGYTF.